This T cell receptor beta chain was sequenced for a study of T-cell memory formation after mild COVID-19. Study-level findings and limits: In pre-infection memory, a portion of responding clones appeared, which suggested that cross-reactive memory joined. From day 15 to 85, contracting clones were balanced between CD4 and CD8, whereas later expanders leaned toward CD4+. Among contracting clones, CD4+ were mainly CM/EM and CD8+ enriched in EMRA.

From 5'RACE with constant-segment primers came TCR alpha and TCR beta cDNA libraries that carried sample barcodes and UMIs. TCRdb passed the 5' RACE reads through MiXCR, listing each CDR3 protein once. The sample contains 340,000 or so distinct CDR3 sequences, around 13% of which appear only once. To note about this clonotype: Its target is unknown.

This CDR3 contains 13 residues. CDR1 is SGHRS and CDR2 is YFSETQ in the germline V gene. V was shortened by 4 bases and J by 3 bases, with 10 bases between the two germline ends. This clonotype originated in a man between 18 and 35 years old who had mild COVID-19 (a few samples of this study predate the infection). Cell type and time point are not known. The V gene is TRBV5-1, the J gene TRBJ1-1, with a tentative D call TRBD1 (6 bases). Source material: PBMCs or a T cell subset sorted from them (not recorded which). CDR3 residues: CASSPEGDTEAFF. CDR3 coding DNA: TGCGCCAGCAGCCCGGAGGGGGACACTGAAGCTTTCTTT.